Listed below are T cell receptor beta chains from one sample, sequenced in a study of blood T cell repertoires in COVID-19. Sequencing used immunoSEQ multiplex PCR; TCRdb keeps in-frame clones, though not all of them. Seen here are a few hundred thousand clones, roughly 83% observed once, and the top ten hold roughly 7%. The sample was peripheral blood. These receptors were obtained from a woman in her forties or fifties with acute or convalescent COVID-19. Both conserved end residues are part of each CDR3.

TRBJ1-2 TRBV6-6 CASSPGQDNYGYTF
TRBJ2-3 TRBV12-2 CASRLTPGVTDTQYF
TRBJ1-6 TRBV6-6 CASRTGLYSPLHF
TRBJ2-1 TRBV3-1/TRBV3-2 CASRKQTVSAEQFF
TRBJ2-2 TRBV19 CASSRQGWFSGELFF
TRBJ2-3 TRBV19 CASSIRGTSGGPRDTQYF
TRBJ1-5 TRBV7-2 CASSIDRLLGQPQHF
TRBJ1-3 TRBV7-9 CASSSPGLDGNTIYF
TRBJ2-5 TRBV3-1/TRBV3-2 CASSQGTSGGALETQYF
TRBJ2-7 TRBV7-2 CASSLGRSSYEQYF
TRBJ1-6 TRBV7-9 CASSISSGGGSPLHF
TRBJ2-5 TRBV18 CASSPRTVQETQYF
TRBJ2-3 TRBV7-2 CASSRGTARRDTQYF
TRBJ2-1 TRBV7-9 CASSLEGFNEQFF
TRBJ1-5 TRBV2 CASSHGTGGGQPQHF
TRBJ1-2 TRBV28 CASSSTYRVVVHGYTF
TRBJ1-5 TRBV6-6 CASSGPGQNNQPQHF
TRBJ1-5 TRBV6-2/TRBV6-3 CASSTPRTGHSAQHF
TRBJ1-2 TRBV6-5 CASSYLPGQGVDGYTF
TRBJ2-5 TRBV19 CASRLAAQETQYF
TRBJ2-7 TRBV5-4 CASSFRTGGFDEQYF
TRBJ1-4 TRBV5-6 CASSSPGQGREKLFF
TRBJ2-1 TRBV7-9 CASSLAGEGNEQFF
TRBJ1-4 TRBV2 CASSDHRGQDKLFF
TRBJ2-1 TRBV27 CASSLSWGGPYNEQFF
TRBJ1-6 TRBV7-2 CASSFTPLDNSPLHF
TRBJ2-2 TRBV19 CASSTRLAGGRGTGELFF
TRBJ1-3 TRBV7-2 CASSSRQGASGNTIYF
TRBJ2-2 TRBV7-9 CASSSGTYTGELFF
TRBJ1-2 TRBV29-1 CSGTGADGYTF
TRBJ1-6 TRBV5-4 CASSLPLLRESPLHF
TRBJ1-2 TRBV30 CAWTELNYGYTF
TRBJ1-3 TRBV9 CVSSVGAGIAGNTIYF
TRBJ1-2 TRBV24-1 CATAWATGGYGYTF
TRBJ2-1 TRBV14 CASSHQTSSPYNEQFF
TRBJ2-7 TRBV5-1 CASSRDLPGQGSEQYF
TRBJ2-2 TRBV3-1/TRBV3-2 CASSPGYTGELFF
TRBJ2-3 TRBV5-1 CASSLEAGGSTDTQYF
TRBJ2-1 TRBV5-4 CASTQPGQSYNEQFF
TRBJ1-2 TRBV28 CASSAAGSDGYTF
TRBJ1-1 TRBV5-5 CASSRTGNTEAFF
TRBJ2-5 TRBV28 CASSLLQGARETQYF
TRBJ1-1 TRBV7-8 CASSLRLAFF
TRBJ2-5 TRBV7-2 CASSLAGLAGSQGTQYF
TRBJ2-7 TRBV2 CASRVGLAGGRNEQYF
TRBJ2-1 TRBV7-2 CASSFDPGQGNEQFF
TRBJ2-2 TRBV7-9 CASSSLPGELFF
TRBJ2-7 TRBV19 CASSDTGVPYEQYF
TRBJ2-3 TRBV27 CASSRGNTQYF
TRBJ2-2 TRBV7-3 CASSPLSGGLKNTGELFF
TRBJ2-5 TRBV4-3 CASSPGTAEETQYF
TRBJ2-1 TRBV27 CASSTGTSGTNEQFF
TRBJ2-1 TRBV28 CASSPLYNEQFF
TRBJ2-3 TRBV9 CASSVGQAGNTDTQYF